This is a list of T cell receptor beta chains from one sample in a study of T cell responses to AZD1222 COVID-19 vaccine. Sequenced by immunoSEQ multiplex PCR; TCRdb stores in-frame clones only, minus some. There are about 190,000 clones in the sample; approximately 91% occur only once, and over 0.75% lies in the top ten. The sample here was peripheral blood, taken on day 0 of AZD1222 vaccination. Every receptor here comes from an adult in good health. Both conserved end residues are part of each CDR3. The order of the fields is V gene, D gene, CDR3 length, J gene, clone size, CDR3 protein, CDR3 DNA. The D gene is left open where the match is weak. Clone size is stated in some rows and not others, as once, few, many or a class when expanded.

>TRBV27|.|13|TRBJ2-3|.
CASRQGLWDTQYF
TGTGCCAGCAGGCAGGGGCTATGGGATACGCAGTATTTT
>TRBV11-2|.|15|TRBJ1-6|few
CASSLGPAPTAFSHF
TGTGCCAGCAGCTTAGGACCCGCCCCGACGGCGTTCAGCCACTTT
>TRBV6-2/TRBV6-3|.|14|TRBJ2-7|.
CASSITSTNFEQYF
TGTGCCAGCAGCATCACTAGCACCAACTTCGAGCAGTACTTC
>TRBV19|.|14|TRBJ2-7|.
CASSASARWFEQYF
TGTGCCAGTAGCGCTAGCGCGCGTTGGTTCGAGCAGTACTTC
>TRBV27|TRBD1|15|TRBJ2-1|.
CASSYHRGPLDEQFF
TGTGCCAGCAGTTACCACAGGGGGCCGTTAGATGAGCAGTTCTTC
>TRBV6-2/TRBV6-3|TRBD2|17|TRBJ2-3|.
CASSYPGTSGVLDTQYF
TGTGCCAGCAGTTACCCCGGGACTAGCGGGGTTTTAGATACGCAGTATTTT
>TRBV4-3|TRBD1|17|TRBJ2-2|.
CASSQGPHRGSTGELFF
TGCGCCAGCAGCCAGGGCCCGCACAGGGGATCCACCGGGGAGCTGTTTTTT
>TRBV9|.|15|TRBJ1-6|.
CASRPGDAGNSPLHF
TGTGCCAGCAGGCCAGGGGATGCTGGGAATTCACCCCTCCACTTT
>TRBV11-2|.|15|TRBJ2-2|.
CASSSQGWGTGELFF
TGTGCCAGCAGCTCCCAGGGGTGGGGGACCGGGGAGCTGTTTTTT
>TRBV13|TRBD1|16|TRBJ1-2|.
CASSLARQGALGGYTF
TGTGCCAGCAGCTTAGCTCGACAGGGGGCCCTAGGCGGCTACACCTTC
>TRBV5-1|TRBD2|15|TRBJ2-5|.
CASSRTTSVGPTQYF
TGCGCCAGCAGCCGAACGACTAGCGTCGGACCGACCCAGTACTTC
>TRBV11-2|.|17|TRBJ1-2|.
CASSLSLLGSGVGGYTF
TGTGCCAGCAGCTTATCTCTCCTGGGATCAGGGGTGGGAGGCTACACCTTC
>TRBV7-9|.|12|TRBJ2-7|.
CASSLQGYEQYF
TGTGCCAGCAGCTTACAAGGTTACGAGCAGTACTTC
>TRBV3-1/TRBV3-2|.|17|TRBJ1-5|.
CASSPGTGAYSNQPQHF
TGTGCCAGCAGTCCCGGGACGGGTGCTTATAGCAATCAGCCCCAGCATTTT
>TRBV14|.|13|TRBJ2-7|once
CASSQATGSEQYF
TGTGCCAGCAGCCAAGCAACAGGCTCCGAGCAGTACTTC